Presented here are 4 T cell receptor beta chains from one specimen sequenced in a study of T-cell reconstitution after alpha-beta-depleted transplantation in children. Study outcomes and limitations: Alpha-beta T cells present about two months after transplant were reported to originate from several hundred expanded graft clones.

As it was prepared, the TCRbeta library received unique molecular identifiers. Each CDR3 protein is one row after TCRdb ran MiXCR on the PCR reads. The repertoire holds approximately 32,000 distinct CDR3 sequences, with around 7% as singletons. For these receptors, no antigen is known. The starting material was peripheral blood, obtained 60 days after TCRalphabeta/CD19-depleted stem cell transplant. The receptor source for this set is a child less than two years old who had a stem cell transplant for acute myeloid leukemia, so the T cells may come from the graft donor.

This clonotype was recorded many times. V usage is TRBV6-1 and J usage is TRBJ1-3; 8 bases align to TRBD1. The CDR3 totals 15 residues. The V gene end was trimmed by 6 bases and the J gene end by 0 bases; junction bases not matched to a gene: 4. Germline CDR1 MNHNS, CDR2 SASEGT. The CDR3 DNA sequence: TGTGCCAGCAGCCTAGGGACAGGCTCTGGAAACACCATATATTTT. Its protein is CASSLGTGSGNTIYF.

This clonotype showed up many times. The chain uses TRBV4-3 and TRBJ2-3; TRBD2 aligns across 8 bases. V shed 0 bases, J shed 3 bases, and the junction held 8 bases outside the gene matches. Germline V gene sequence: CDR1 LGHNA, CDR2 YSLEER. The CDR3 is 17 residues long. The CDR3 sequence: CASSQDSSGRGTDTQYF. For the CDR3, the DNA is TGCGCCAGCAGCCAAGATTCGAGCGGGAGAGGGACAGATACGCAGTATTTT.

This clonotype has ten or more counts. V usage is TRBV29-1 and J usage is TRBJ2-1; 10 bases match TRBD1. V was clipped by 4 bases and J by 8 bases; unmatched bases: 8. CDR3 length: 14 amino acids. CDR1 SQVTM and CDR2 ANQGSEA come from the germline V gene. The CDR3, as DNA: TGCAGCGTTGTACCGGGGGGACAGGGGCATGAGCAGTTCTTC. This translates into CSVVPGGQGHEQFF.

This clonotype was counted at least ten times. The J gene is TRBJ2-7, the V gene TRBV29-1; 8 nucleotides agree with TRBD1. After removal of 5 bases from V and 4 bases from J, the junction contained 16 bases not matched to a gene. The germline CDR1 and CDR2 sequences are SQVTM and ANQGSEA. This CDR3 is 16 amino acids long. The CDR3 sequence: CSVRDPGQVRPYEQYF. CDR3 coding DNA: TGCAGCGTTCGAGACCCGGGACAGGTTAGGCCGTACGAGCAGTACTTC.